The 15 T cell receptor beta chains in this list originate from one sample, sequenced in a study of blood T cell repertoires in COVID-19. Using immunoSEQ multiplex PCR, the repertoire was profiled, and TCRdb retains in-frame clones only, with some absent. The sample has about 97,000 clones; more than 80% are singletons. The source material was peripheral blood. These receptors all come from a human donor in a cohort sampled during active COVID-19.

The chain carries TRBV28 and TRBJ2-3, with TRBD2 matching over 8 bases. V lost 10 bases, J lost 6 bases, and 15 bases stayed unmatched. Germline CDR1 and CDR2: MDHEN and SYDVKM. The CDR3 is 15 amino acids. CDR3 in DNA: TGTGCCACCCAATCCCCCCGGGGGGGAGGGGATACGCAGTATTTT. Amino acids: CATQSPRGGGDTQYF.

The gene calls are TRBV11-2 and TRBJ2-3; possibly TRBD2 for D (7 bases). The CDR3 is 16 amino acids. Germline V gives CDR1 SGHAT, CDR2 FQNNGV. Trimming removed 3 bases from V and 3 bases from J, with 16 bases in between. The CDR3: CASSLRRGGATDTQYF. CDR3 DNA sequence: TGTGCCAGCAGCTTGAGGCGAGGGGGGGCTACAGATACGCAGTATTTT.

The CDR3 sequence is CAWSPQGSGLYGYTF. CDR3 in DNA: TGTGCCTGGAGCCCACAGGGGTCTGGTCTATATGGCTACACCTTC. The chain is built from TRBV30 and TRBJ1-2; TRBD1 aligns across 7 bases. V was clipped by 3 bases and J by 5 bases; unmatched bases: 12. CDR1 and CDR2 from the germline V gene are GTSNPN and SVGIG (reference sequence). The CDR3 runs to 15 residues.

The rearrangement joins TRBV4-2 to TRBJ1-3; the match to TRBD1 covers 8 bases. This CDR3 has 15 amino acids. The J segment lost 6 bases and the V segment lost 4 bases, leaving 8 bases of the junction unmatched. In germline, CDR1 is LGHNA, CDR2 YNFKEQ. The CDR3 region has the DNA TGTGCCAGCAGCCCTACGGCGGGACAGGAAAACACCATATATTTT. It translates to CASSPTAGQENTIYF.

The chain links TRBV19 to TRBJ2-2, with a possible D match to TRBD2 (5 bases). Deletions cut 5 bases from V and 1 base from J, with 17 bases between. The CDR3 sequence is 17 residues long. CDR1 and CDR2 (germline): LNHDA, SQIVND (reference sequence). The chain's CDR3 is CASSPSWAGLNTGELFF. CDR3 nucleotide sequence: TGTGCCAGTAGTCCCAGTTGGGCGGGCCTGAACACCGGGGAGCTGTTTTTT.

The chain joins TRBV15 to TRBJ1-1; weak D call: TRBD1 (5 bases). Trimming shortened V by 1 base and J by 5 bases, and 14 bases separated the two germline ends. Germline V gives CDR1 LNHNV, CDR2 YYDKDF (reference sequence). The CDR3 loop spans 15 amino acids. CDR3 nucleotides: TGTGCCACCAGCAGAGCAATTGGGGCAGGAACTGAAGCTTTCTTT. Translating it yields CATSRAIGAGTEAFF.

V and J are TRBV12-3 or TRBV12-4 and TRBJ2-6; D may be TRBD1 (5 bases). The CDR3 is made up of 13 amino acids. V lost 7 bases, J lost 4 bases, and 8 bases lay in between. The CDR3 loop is CASKGFGANVLTF. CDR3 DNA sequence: TGTGCCAGCAAGGGGTTCGGGGCCAACGTCCTGACTTTC.

CDR3 nucleotides: TGTGCCAGCAGCTTACTAGGACCGTCGAGCGGGGAAAAACTGTTTTTT. Protein: CASSLLGPSSGEKLFF. The V gene is TRBV11-2, the J gene TRBJ1-4; D remains ambiguous. Germline lookup yields CDR1 SGHAT and CDR2 FQNNGV. The germline V and J ends were trimmed by 2 bases and 8 bases, with 18 bases remaining between them. The CDR3 has 16 amino acids.

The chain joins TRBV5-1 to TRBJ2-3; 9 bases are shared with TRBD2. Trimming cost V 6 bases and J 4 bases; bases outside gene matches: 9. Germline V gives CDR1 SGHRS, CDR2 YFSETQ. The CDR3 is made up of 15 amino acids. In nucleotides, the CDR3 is TGCGCCAGCACCGCTAGCGGGGTATCCCCAGATACGCAGTATTTT. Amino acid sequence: CASTASGVSPDTQYF.

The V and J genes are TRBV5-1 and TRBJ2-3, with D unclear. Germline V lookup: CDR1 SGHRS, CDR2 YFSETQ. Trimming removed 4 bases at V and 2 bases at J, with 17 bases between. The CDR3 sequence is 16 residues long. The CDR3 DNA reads TGCGCCAGCAGCGGCCAACCCTCCATGCTCACAGATACGCAGTATTTT. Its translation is CASSGQPSMLTDTQYF.

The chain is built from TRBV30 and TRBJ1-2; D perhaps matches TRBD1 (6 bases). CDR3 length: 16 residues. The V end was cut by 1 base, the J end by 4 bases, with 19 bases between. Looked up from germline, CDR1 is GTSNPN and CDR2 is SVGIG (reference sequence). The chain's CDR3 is CAWSGIHYRASYGYTF. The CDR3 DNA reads TGTGCCTGGAGTGGAATCCACTACAGGGCTAGCTATGGCTACACCTTC.

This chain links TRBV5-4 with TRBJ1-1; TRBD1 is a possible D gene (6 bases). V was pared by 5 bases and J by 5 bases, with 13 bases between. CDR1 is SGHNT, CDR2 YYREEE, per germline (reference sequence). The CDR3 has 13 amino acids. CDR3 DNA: TGTGCCAGCAGACGAACAGGGCGGACTGAAGCTTTCTTT. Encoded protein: CASRRTGRTEAFF.

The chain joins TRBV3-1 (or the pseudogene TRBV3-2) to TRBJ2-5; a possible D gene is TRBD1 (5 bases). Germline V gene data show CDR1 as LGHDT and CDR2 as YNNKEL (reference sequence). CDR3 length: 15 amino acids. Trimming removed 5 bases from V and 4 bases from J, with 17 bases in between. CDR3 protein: CASSFSGRARETQYF. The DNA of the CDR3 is TGTGCCAGCAGCTTCAGTGGCAGGGCGAGAGAGACCCAGTACTTC.

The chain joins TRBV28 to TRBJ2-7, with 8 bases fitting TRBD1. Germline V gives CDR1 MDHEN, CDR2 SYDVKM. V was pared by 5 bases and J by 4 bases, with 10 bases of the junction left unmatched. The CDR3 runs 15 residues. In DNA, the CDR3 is TGTGCCAGCAGTCTACCGGGACAGGTTTCATACGAGCAGTACTTC. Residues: CASSLPGQVSYEQYF.

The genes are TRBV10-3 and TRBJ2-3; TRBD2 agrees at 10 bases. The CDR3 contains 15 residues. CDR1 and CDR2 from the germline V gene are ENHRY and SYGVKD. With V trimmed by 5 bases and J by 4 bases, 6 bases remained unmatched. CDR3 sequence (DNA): TGTGCCATCAGTTTCAGCGGGGGGGCACCAGATACGCAGTATTTT. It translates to CAISFSGGAPDTQYF.